This TCR beta chain was retrieved from a study of CD4+ T cells in melanoma. About this clone: Antigen unknown. Within the sample, other DNA sequences also encode this same CDR3.

Germline CDR1 is SGHAT and CDR2 is FQNNGV. The CDR3 has 15 amino acids. Trimming took 0 bases from V and 8 from J, leaving 16 bases between them. Only in-frame clones appear in the TCRdb table, and some are missing; sequencing was by immunoSEQ multiplex PCR. The repertoire holds around 20,000 clones, with about four fifths as singletons. Study conclusions and caveats: A reported correlation linked neoantigen-specific CD4+ T cells to CD8+, macrophage and B cell function. Diverse differentiation states were reported for melanoma neoantigen-specific CD4+ T cells.

The source of this sequence is a human donor with melanoma. Source material: cells from a culture (not recorded whether cultured in vitro). The V gene is TRBV11-2, the J gene TRBJ1-2; TRBD1 is a possible D gene (5 bases). This CDR3 reads CASSLDIMGRGGYTF. The CDR3 DNA reads TGTGCCAGCAGCTTAGATATCATGGGACGAGGGGGCTACACCTTC. The full variable domain, completed using reference TRBV11-2 and TRBJ1-2, is EAGVAQSPRYKIIEKRQSVAFWCNPISGHATLYWYQQILGQGPKLLIQFQNNGVVDDSQLPKDRFSAERLKGVDSTLKIQPAKLEDSAVYLCASSLDIMGRGGYTFGSGTRLTVV.